This TCR beta chain was observed in a study of CD8 T cells in Susac syndrome. RNA amounts of 0.5 to 1 ug underwent reverse transcription with random hexamers. Each CDR3 protein gets one entry after TCRdb re-called the immunoSEQ multiplex PCR reads with MiXCR. The data contain over 150,000 distinct CDR3 sequences, 90% to 95% of them singletons. The germline V gene encodes CDR1 DFQATT and CDR2 SNEGSKA (reference sequence). The V and J ends lost 1 base and 5 bases respectively, with 11 bases between them. The CDR3 contains 14 residues. V and J are TRBV20-1 and TRBJ1-4; D perhaps matches TRBD1 (6 bases). This clonotype originated in a human donor with Susac syndrome. Sequencing used CD4+ T cells from PBMCs. CDR3 loop: CSARVGQGNEKLFF. In nucleotides, the CDR3 is TGCAGTGCTAGAGTGGGTCAGGGGAATGAAAAACTGTTTTTT.